This T cell receptor (beta chain) was obtained from a study of cytomegalovirus exposure and HLA in healthy donors. Background on the study: Assignment to the Caucasian-associated ancestry cluster applied to less than 85% of the roughly 410 genotyped donors. General observations from the study: In an earlier analysis, most TCR beta V segments were productive about 90% or about 30% of the time. Trimming of TCR beta V- and J-genes showed a link, identified in a later analysis, to a missense DCLRE1C variant.

V lost 0 bases and J 5 bases, leaving 15 bases between the germline ends. The CDR3 loop spans 16 amino acids. Germline CDR1 and CDR2: SGDLS and YYNGEE. As for the donors, each was a healthy bone marrow donor. Concerning this clone: Its specificity is not known.

A multiplex PCR was run with 60 Vbeta primers and 13 Jbeta primers. The table came from immunoSEQ multiplex PCR; TCRdb's copy has only in-frame clones and leaves some out. The sample yields fewer than 130,000 clones, about 74% seen once. J is TRBJ2-1 and V is TRBV9; possibly TRBD1 for D (5 bases). The source of this sequence is a female donor in good health and CMV-seropositive. Sequencing input: PBMCs. CDR3 nucleotide sequence: TGTGCCAGCAGCGTAGGGTGGGGCGCCACCCACAATGAGCAGTTCTTC. The encoded protein is CASSVGWGATHNEQFF.